This T cell receptor beta chain was recovered during a study of T cell responses to AZD1222 COVID-19 vaccine. Libraries were prepared by immunoSEQ multiplex PCR; TCRdb keeps only in-frame clonotypes and omits some of them. The table includes fewer than 180,000 clones, 75% to 95% detected once. In its sample, this clone was seen once. The CDR3 consists of 14 residues. V shed 4 bases and J shed 6 bases, with 13 bases lying between them. CDR1 is SGHDN and CDR2 is FVKESK in the germline V gene. This TCR was sampled from an adult who received the AZD1222 COVID-19 vaccine. The specimen was peripheral blood, collected 28 days after the second AZD1222 dose. This sequence joins TRBV14 and TRBJ2-1; a possible D gene is TRBD2 (5 bases). CDR3 coding DNA: TGTGCCAGCAGCCTCTCTGTTAGCGCCAATGAGCAGTTCTTC. Translated: CASSLSVSANEQFF. The full variable domain, with the rest looked up from reference TRBV14 and TRBJ2-1, is EAGVTQFPSHSVIEKGQTVTLRCDPISGHDNLYWYRRVMGKEIKFLLHFVKESKQDESGMPNNRFLAERTGGTYSTLKVQPAELEDSGVYFCASSLSVSANEQFFGPGTRLTVL.